The clone carrying this T cell receptor beta chain was counted many times. Its antigen is undetermined. Deletions cut 7 bases from V and 8 bases from J, with 11 bases between. Germline values: CDR1 SEHNR, CDR2 FQNEAQ (reference sequence). This CDR3 has 11 residues. These data originate in a study of CD8 T cells in ankylosing spondylitis. Findings and caveats of the study: Reportedly, significant enrichment of disease-linked clones occurred in matched ankylosing spondylitis synovial fluid. Clones linked to the disease showed a CD8+ phenotype. They occurred at relatively low frequencies in peripheral blood. Seemingly characteristic of ankylosing spondylitis blood was a TCR beta motif consisting of 7 or 8 highly homologous variants.

Quantitative molecular-barcoded 5'-RACE generated the TCR beta libraries. MiXCR was run by TCRdb on the 5' RACE reads, yielding one entry per CDR3 protein. The sample yields 450,000 to 550,000 distinct CDR3 sequences, about 5.2% seen once. Sequencing used blood, either unsorted or a sorted T cell fraction (not recorded which). The receptor's source is a male donor with ankylosing spondylitis. This sequence joins TRBV7-9 and TRBJ1-2, with D possibly matching TRBD1 (6 bases). Here the CDR3 DNA reads TGTGCCAGCATCGGCAGGGGCGGCTACACCTTC. Translating gives CASIGRGGYTF.